The 9 T cell receptor beta chains in this list originate from one sample, sequenced in a study of T cell responses to AZD1222 COVID-19 vaccine. This table comes from immunoSEQ multiplex PCR, and its TCRdb copy is limited to in-frame clones, with some not included. The table includes 150,000 or so clones, about 88% detected once. Here the sequenced sample was peripheral blood, taken after recovery from COVID-19. These receptors all come from an adult who had recovered from COVID-19.

V usage is TRBV27 and J usage is TRBJ2-7; D is undetermined. This CDR3 is 17 amino acids long. V lost 3 bases to trimming and J lost 0 bases, with 18 bases between them. CDR1 and CDR2 (germline): MNHEY, SMNVEV (reference sequence). CDR3 sequence (DNA): TGTGCCAGCAGTTTTTTTAATGGCGAAAGGAGCTCCTACGAGCAGTACTTC. This sequence encodes CASSFFNGERSSYEQYF.

This sequence joins TRBV19 and TRBJ1-2; a weak D match, TRBD1 (6 bases). V shed 3 bases and J shed 7 bases, with 18 bases lying between them. CDR3 length: 15 residues. The V gene's germline CDR1 is LNHDA and CDR2 SQIVND (reference sequence). Here the CDR3 reads CASSIYSTQGSGYTF. The CDR3, as DNA: TGTGCCAGTAGTATTTATTCCACTCAGGGGAGTGGCTACACCTTC.

This rearrangement joins TRBV7-9 to TRBJ1-4; 7 bases match TRBD1. CDR3 length: 15 amino acids. Germline V CDR1 and CDR2: SEHNR, FQNEAQ (reference sequence). V lost 5 bases and J lost 5; bases outside the gene matches: 8. The DNA of the CDR3 is TGTGCCAGCAGCCGCATGACAGGGAAAAATGAAAAACTGTTTTTT. The encoded protein is CASSRMTGKNEKLFF.

This chain links TRBV2 with TRBJ2-3; D remains ambiguous. From germline, CDR1 is SNHLY and CDR2 FYNNEI. The CDR3 loop spans 12 amino acids. V shed 9 bases and J shed 0 bases, with 7 bases lying between them. The CDR3 nucleotides are TGTGCCAGTGGATACAGCACAGATACGCAGTATTTT. Translating gives CASGYSTDTQYF.

CDR3 DNA: TGTGCCAGCTGGGCGCCCAGGGGGCTAGTCGGGGAGCTGTTTTTT. It encodes CASWAPRGLVGELFF. V is TRBV28 and J is TRBJ2-2; 8 bases are a match to TRBD1. Germline CDR1 MDHEN, CDR2 SYDVKM. V was clipped by 8 bases and J by 7 bases; unmatched bases: 12. The CDR3 sequence is 15 residues long.

The chain carries TRBV9 and TRBJ1-1; D call uncertain. This CDR3 region has 13 residues. The germline CDR1 and CDR2 sequences are SGDLS and YYNGEE. V lost 4 bases and J lost 3, with 10 bases in between. CDR3 sequence (DNA): TGTGCCAGCAGCCCCTCGGGATACACTGAAGCTTTCTTT. Protein: CASSPSGYTEAFF.

V usage is TRBV14 and J usage is TRBJ1-1; no clear D gene. CDR3 length: 13 amino acids. Per the germline V gene, CDR1 is SGHDN and CDR2 is FVKESK. Trimming stripped 1 base from V and 9 bases from J, with 12 bases between. CDR3 in amino acids: CASSQGLQLKAFF. CDR3 nucleotide sequence: TGTGCCAGCAGCCAAGGTCTACAGCTAAAAGCTTTCTTT.

This sequence joins TRBV11-3 and TRBJ2-1; a weak D match, TRBD2 (6 bases). Germline-derived CDR1 and CDR2 are SGHNT and YENEEA. V was shortened by 1 base and J by 5 bases, with 6 bases between the two germline ends. The CDR3 has 13 amino acids. CDR3 sequence: CASSLGEDNEQFF. The DNA of the CDR3 is TGTGCCAGCAGCTTAGGGGAGGACAATGAGCAGTTCTTC.

V and J are TRBV5-6 and TRBJ1-4, with D unclear. Germline V lookup: CDR1 SGHDT, CDR2 YYEEEE. The CDR3 is 14 residues long. V shed 2 bases and J shed 10 bases, with 15 bases lying between them. The CDR3 DNA reads as TGTGCCAGCAGCTTCGGCTTTACCCCCGGAAAACTGTTTTTT. As protein: CASSFGFTPGKLFF. Drawing the rest from reference TRBV5-6 and TRBJ1-4, the complete variable domain is DAGVTQSPTHLIKTRGQQVTLRCSPKSGHDTVSWYQQALGQGPQFIFQYYEEEERQRGNFPDRFSGHQFPNYSSELNVNALLLGDSALYLCASSFGFTPGKLFFGSGTQLSVL.